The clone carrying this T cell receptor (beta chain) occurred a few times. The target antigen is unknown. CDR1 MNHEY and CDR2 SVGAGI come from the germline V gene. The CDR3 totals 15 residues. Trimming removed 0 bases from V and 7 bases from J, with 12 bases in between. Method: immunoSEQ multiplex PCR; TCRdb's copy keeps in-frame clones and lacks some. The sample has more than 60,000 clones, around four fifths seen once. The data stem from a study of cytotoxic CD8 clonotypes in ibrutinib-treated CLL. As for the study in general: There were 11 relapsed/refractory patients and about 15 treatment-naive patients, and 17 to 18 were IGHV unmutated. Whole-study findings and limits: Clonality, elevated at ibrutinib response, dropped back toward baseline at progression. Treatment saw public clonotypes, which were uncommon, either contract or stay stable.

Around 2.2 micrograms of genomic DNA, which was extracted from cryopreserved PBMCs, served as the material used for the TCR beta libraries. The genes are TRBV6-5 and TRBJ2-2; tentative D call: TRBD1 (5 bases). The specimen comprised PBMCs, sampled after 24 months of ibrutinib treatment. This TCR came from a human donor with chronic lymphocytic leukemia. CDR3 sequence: CASSYSRQGGGELFF. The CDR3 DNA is TGTGCCAGCAGTTACTCGAGGCAGGGCGGCGGGGAGCTGTTTTTT.